One and the same sample provided the 24 T cell receptor beta chains below, sequenced in a study of spatial heterogeneity in lung cancer. TCRdb fed the 5' RACE reads into MiXCR, producing one record per CDR3 protein. The sample records 20,000 to 30,000 distinct CDR3 sequences, 4.7% being singletons. Time point reported: sample taken at primary tumor resection. Whole RNA came from tumor, nontumor lung or frozen PBMC and was sequenced without being sorted. The starting material was PBMCs, obtained at surgery. The receptors stem from a male donor with early-stage non-small cell lung cancer.

The chain is built from TRBV6-5 and TRBJ1-4, with 8 bases identical to TRBD1. This CDR3 is built from 14 residues. V shed 6 bases, J shed 7 bases, and the junction held 7 bases outside the gene matches. Germline lookup yields CDR1 MNHEY and CDR2 SVGAGI. CDR3 region: CASSRDRGGEKLFF. In DNA form, the CDR3 reads TGTGCCAGCAGCAGAGACAGGGGAGGTGAAAAACTGTTTTTT.

This clonotype was seen at least ten times. The V gene is TRBV3-1, the J gene TRBJ2-7; D possibly corresponds to TRBD2 (6 bases). This CDR3 has 15 amino acids. Trimming shortened V by 4 bases and J by 5 bases, and 18 bases separated the two germline ends. Germline V gene sequence: CDR1 LGHDT, CDR2 YNNKEL (reference sequence). The CDR3 region has the DNA TGTGCCAGCAGCCGCCGGGGAGGTTCTCGTCACGAGCAGTACTTC. Protein product: CASSRRGGSRHEQYF.

The table lists this clonotype with many counts. The genes are TRBV7-8 and TRBJ1-2; D is unclear. The V gene's germline CDR1 is SGHVS and CDR2 FQNEAQ. Trimming left V 5 bases short and J 6 bases short, with 19 bases between. The CDR3 runs 15 residues. The CDR3 loop reads CASSPRRGTSDGYTF. The CDR3 nucleotides are TGTGCCAGCAGCCCCCGTCGGGGTACTAGCGATGGCTACACCTTC.

The table lists this clonotype with many counts. V and J are TRBV6-5 and TRBJ2-1; D might be TRBD2 (7 bases). Trimming took off 6 bases at V and 6 bases at J, with 18 bases between the two ends. Germline CDR1 MNHEY, CDR2 SVGAGI. The CDR3 totals 15 residues. As DNA, the CDR3 is TGTGCCAGCAGCCCCTGGGGGGGCGCGCCCAATGAGCAGTTCTTC. It yields the protein CASSPWGGAPNEQFF.

This clonotype has ten or more counts. This chain joins TRBV6-6 and TRBJ2-1; D remains ambiguous. In germline, CDR1 is MNHNY, CDR2 SVGAGI (reference sequence). V shed 7 bases and J shed 5 bases, with 12 bases lying between them. This CDR3 region has 13 residues. In nucleotides, the CDR3 is TGTGCCAGCACCAAGATGGAACACAATGAGCAGTTCTTC. Its translation: CASTKMEHNEQFF.

This sequence joins TRBV3-1 and TRBJ2-5; D unclear. The CDR3 loop spans 13 amino acids. V lost 1 base and J 1 base, leaving 4 bases between the germline ends. CDR1 is LGHDT, CDR2 YNNKEL, per germline (reference sequence). CDR3 nucleotides: TGTGCCAGCAGCCAAGGATCCCAAGAGACCCAGTACTTC. This gives the protein CASSQGSQETQYF.

This clonotype was detected ten times or more. The rearrangement uses TRBV12-3 or TRBV12-4 and TRBJ1-2; D remains unclear. V lost 6 bases, J lost 6 bases, and 17 bases lay in between. The CDR3 loop spans 14 amino acids. In DNA form, the CDR3 reads TGTGCCAGCAGAGATTACGGCAAAGGACATGGCTACACCTTC. As protein: CASRDYGKGHGYTF.

This clonotype is judged medium-sized. The CDR3 nucleotides are TGTGCCAGCAGTTACGCGCTGGGGACGGAAGCTTTCTTT. It is translated as CASSYALGTEAFF. The rearrangement joins TRBV6-5 to TRBJ1-1; tentative D call: TRBD1 (5 bases). Germline lookup yields CDR1 MNHEY and CDR2 SVGAGI. This CDR3 spans 13 amino acids. V was cut by 2 bases and J by 8 bases, with 12 bases left in between.

By sample share, this clonotype is medium-sized. The CDR3 DNA is TGTGCCAGCAGTTCCGCCGGGACAGCTAATTCACCCCTCCACTTT. Protein: CASSSAGTANSPLHF. This sequence joins TRBV12-3 or TRBV12-4 and TRBJ1-6, with 7 bases fitting TRBD1. V shed 4 bases, J shed 6 bases, and the junction held 6 bases outside the gene matches. CDR3 size: 15 residues.

This clonotype was counted many times. The rearrangement uses TRBV6-2 or TRBV6-3 and TRBJ2-2; 9 bases are shared with TRBD1. The CDR3 is made up of 18 amino acids. CDR1 and CDR2 (germline): MNHEY, SVGEGT. The ends lost 5 bases at V and 2 bases at J; junction bases unmatched: 12. The CDR3 region is CASSGPYVQGANTGELFF. CDR3 DNA: TGTGCCAGCAGTGGTCCCTATGTACAGGGGGCTAACACCGGGGAGCTGTTTTTT.

Turning to this clonotype: Possible read error: a much larger clone is one base away. DNA for the CDR3: TGTGCCAGCAGTGGGGACTGGAAAGAGACCAAGTACTTC. Its protein is CASSGDWKETKYF. V gene TRBV6-1 combines with J gene TRBJ2-5, with TRBD2 as a possible D gene (6 bases). This CDR3 is 13 amino acids long. From germline, CDR1 is MNHNS and CDR2 SASEGT.

This clonotype was recorded many times. V is TRBV9 and J is TRBJ1-2; D gene uncertain. The CDR3 runs 12 residues. Germline V gene lookup returns CDR1 SGDLS and CDR2 YYNGEE. V was shortened by 4 bases and J by 4 bases, with 8 bases between the two germline ends. The CDR3 loop is CASSPRTYGYTF. CDR3 nucleotide sequence: TGTGCCAGCAGCCCCAGGACCTATGGCTACACCTTC.

At least ten counts were recorded for this clonotype. V and J are TRBV5-1 and TRBJ1-2; 10 nucleotides agree with TRBD1. V was clipped by 0 bases and J by 2 bases; unmatched bases: 1. The CDR3 has 15 residues. Germline-derived CDR1 and CDR2 are SGHRS and YFSETQ. The CDR3 is CASSLGQGANYGYTF. In nucleotides, the CDR3 is TGCGCCAGCAGCTTGGGACAGGGGGCAAACTATGGCTACACCTTC.

This clonotype occurred many times. The J gene is TRBJ1-6, the V gene TRBV6-5, with no clear D. V was cut by 2 bases and J by 7 bases, with 9 bases left in between. This CDR3 comprises 14 residues. Germline assignment: CDR1 MNHEY and CDR2 SVGAGI. The CDR3, as DNA: TGTGCCAGCAGTTACGTCCAGGAGAATTCACCCCTCCACTTT. Translated: CASSYVQENSPLHF.

This clonotype was found many times. The chain is built from TRBV4-2 and TRBJ2-3; 13 bases map to TRBD2. CDR1 is LGHNA and CDR2 is YNFKEQ in the germline V gene. J was trimmed by 2 bases and V by 1 base; bases with no gene match: 3. The CDR3 totals 17 residues. The DNA for the CDR3 is TGTGCCAGCAGCCAAGGGGGACTAGCGGGGTCCACAGATACGCAGTATTTT. Amino acids: CASSQGGLAGSTDTQYF.

This clonotype appeared many times. The chain links TRBV4-1 to TRBJ2-5; D call uncertain. There are 13 residues in the CDR3. V lost 3 bases to trimming and J lost 5 bases, with 10 bases between them. Germline loops: CDR1 MGHRA, CDR2 YSYEKL. DNA for the CDR3: TGCGCCAGCAGCCAGACCTTATCGGAGACCCAGTACTTC. Encoded protein: CASSQTLSETQYF.

This clonotype appeared many times. V is TRBV3-1 and J is TRBJ1-2, with D unresolved. The CDR3 has 12 amino acids. V gave up 0 bases and J gave up 12 bases, with 11 bases separating them. Germline CDR1 is LGHDT and CDR2 is YNNKEL (reference sequence). Here the CDR3 reads CASSQEHNPHTF. In DNA form, the CDR3 reads TGTGCCAGCAGCCAAGAGCACAACCCTCACACCTTC.

This clonotype showed up many times. The chain couples TRBV29-1 to TRBJ2-7, with 8 bases identical to TRBD1. The CDR3 covers 15 residues. After removal of 0 bases from V and 0 bases from J, the junction contained 4 bases not matched to a gene. CDR1 and CDR2 from the germline V gene are SQVTM and ANQGSEA. CDR3 protein: CSVEERTGSSYEQYF. CDR3 nucleotides: TGCAGCGTTGAAGAAAGGACAGGGAGCTCCTACGAGCAGTACTTC.

This clonotype appeared a few times. The chain links TRBV20-1 to TRBJ2-3; 10 bases are a match to TRBD2. The CDR3 spans 16 residues. Germline trimming cut 0 bases from V and 3 bases from J; bases unmatched to any gene: 6. Germline assignment: CDR1 DFQATT and CDR2 SNEGSKA (reference sequence). The CDR3 bases are TGCAGTGCTAGAGATAGCGGGGGGCTTAGGACAGATACGCAGTATTTT. It yields the protein CSARDSGGLRTDTQYF.

This clonotype was seen repeatedly, ten times or more. The V call is TRBV5-1, the J call TRBJ2-5, with TRBD2 as a possible D gene (5 bases). Germline CDR1 reads SGHRS; CDR2 reads YFSETQ. V shed 0 bases and J shed 5 bases, with 17 bases lying between them. The CDR3 is 16 amino acids. The CDR3 is CASSLGGGGGFETQYF. DNA for the CDR3: TGCGCCAGCAGCTTGGGTGGTGGAGGTGGTTTCGAGACCCAGTACTTC. Drawing the rest from reference TRBV5-1 and TRBJ2-5, the complete variable domain is KAGVTQTPRYLIKTRGQQVTLSCSPISGHRSVSWYQQTPGQGLQFLFEYFSETQRNKGNFPGRFSGRQFSNSRSEMNVSTLELGDSALYLCASSLGGGGGFETQYFGPGTRLLVL.

This clonotype was observed many times. The chain has TRBV20-1 and TRBJ2-7; D is unclear. Germline CDR1 and CDR2: DFQATT and SNEGSKA (reference sequence). V was clipped by 3 bases and J by 1 base, with 7 bases between them. The length of the CDR3 is 12 residues. The CDR3 DNA reads as TGCAGTGCTAGGGCCCAGTCCTACGAGCAGTACTTC. The encoded protein is CSARAQSYEQYF.

In its sample, this clonotype is medium-sized. The rearrangement uses TRBV10-3 and TRBJ2-5, with 7 bases that match TRBD1. The CDR3 totals 13 residues. Germline CDR1 is ENHRY and CDR2 is SYGVKD. With V trimmed by 6 bases and J by 2 bases, 3 bases remained unmatched. CDR3 sequence reads: CAISSGQQETQYF. DNA for the CDR3: TGTGCCATCAGCTCGGGACAGCAAGAGACCCAGTACTTC.

This clonotype was seen ten or more times. The genes are TRBV6-1 and TRBJ2-5; the match to TRBD1 covers 10 bases. Germline CDR1 MNHNS, CDR2 SASEGT. This CDR3 region has 15 residues. Germline trimming cut 6 bases from V and 6 bases from J; bases unmatched to any gene: 10. DNA for the CDR3: TGTGCCAGCAGAGAGGGGACAGGGGTTGGAAAGACCCAGTACTTC. Translation gives CASREGTGVGKTQYF.

Many counts were recorded for this clonotype. The V and J genes are TRBV7-2 and TRBJ2-5; no firm D call. The CDR3 totals 14 residues. Germline values: CDR1 SGHTA, CDR2 FQGNSA. Trimming removed 0 bases at V and 1 base at J, with 6 bases between. Here the CDR3 reads CASSLAGIQETQYF. CDR3 bases: TGTGCCAGCAGCTTAGCGGGGATCCAAGAGACCCAGTACTTC.